This entry lists 18 T cell receptor beta chains sequenced from one sample in a study of liver allograft versus peripheral blood T cells. About the research overall: Repertoires from peripheral blood of liver transplant recipients were compared with those inside their transplanted livers.

Each CDR3 protein gets one entry after TCRdb re-called the reads with MiXCR. The table lists more than 8,500 distinct CDR3 sequences, 26% of them singletons. Every receptor here comes from a human patient who had a liver transplant. Some T cells may arise from the graft donor.

In regard to this clonotype: This likely stems from a read error, as it lies one base from a far larger clone. This chain links TRBV10-3 with TRBJ1-2; TRBD1 aligns across 7 bases. CDR1 is ENHRY and CDR2 is SYGVKD in the germline V gene. J was trimmed by 4 bases and V by 4 bases; bases with no gene match: 6. This CDR3 region has 14 residues. The CDR3, as DNA: TGTGCCATCAGTGGGGACAGCAGCGTCTATGGCTACACCTTC. Its translation: CAISGDSSVYGYTF.

This clonotype came up once. A much larger clone sits a single nucleotide away, making a read error possible. The chain uses TRBV6-6 and TRBJ1-2; D gene uncertain. In germline, CDR1 is MNHNY, CDR2 SVGAGI (reference sequence). This CDR3 contains 14 residues. The CDR3 region has the DNA TGTGCCAGCAGTTACTCCCCCTCTAACTATAGCTACACCTTC. Translation gives CASSYSPSNYSYTF.

The rearrangement uses TRBV30 and TRBJ1-1; weak D call: TRBD1 (6 bases). The CDR3 sequence is 14 residues long. Germline V gene data show CDR1 as GTSNPN and CDR2 as SVGIG (reference sequence). Trimming removed 0 bases at V and 5 bases at J, with 13 bases between. DNA for the CDR3: TGTGCCTGGAGTGTTTCGGGGGCAGGAACTGAAGCTTTCTTT. Translated, it gives CAWSVSGAGTEAFF.

The chain recombines TRBV28 with TRBJ2-5; perhaps D is TRBD1 or TRBD2 (5 bases each). The V gene lost 3 bases and the J gene lost 7 bases, with 12 bases spanning the gap. CDR3 length equals 13 residues. The germline V gene has CDR1 MDHEN and CDR2 SYDVKM. CDR3 protein: CASSLGGGGTQYF. The CDR3 DNA reads TGTGCCAGCAGTTTGGGCGGTGGGGGGACCCAGTACTTC.

This clonotype was observed at least ten times. The chain uses TRBV19 and TRBJ1-1, with D unresolved. The CDR3 covers 16 residues. Germline assignment: CDR1 LNHDA and CDR2 SQIVND (reference sequence). Trimming shortened V by 3 bases and J by 6 bases, and 20 bases separated the two germline ends. The CDR3: CASSMIELGGRAEAFF. CDR3 in DNA: TGTGCCAGTAGTATGATTGAGCTGGGAGGGCGGGCTGAAGCTTTCTTT.

The chain carries TRBV7-2 and TRBJ1-1; D is perhaps TRBD1 (5 bases). Trimming shortened V by 1 base and J by 6 bases, and 15 bases separated the two germline ends. CDR1 is SGHTA and CDR2 is FQGNSA in the germline V gene. This CDR3 spans 15 amino acids. The CDR3 reads CASSLVAQGRSEAFF. The CDR3 region has the DNA TGTGCCAGCAGCTTAGTCGCCCAGGGTAGGTCTGAAGCTTTCTTT.

This clonotype qualifies as medium-sized. The CDR3, as DNA: TGTGCCAGCAGCCACAGGGGGAGCTCTGGAAACACCATATATTTT. It translates to CASSHRGSSGNTIYF. The genes are TRBV12-3 or TRBV12-4 and TRBJ1-3; 8 nucleotides agree with TRBD1. The CDR3 has 15 amino acids. J gave up 0 bases and V 6 bases, and 4 bases lay outside the gene matches.

The chain joins TRBV7-3 to TRBJ2-5; D tentatively fits TRBD1 or TRBD2 (5 bases each). CDR1 is SGHTA, CDR2 FQGTGA, per germline. V shed 2 bases and J shed 5 bases, with 15 bases lying between them. CDR3 length: 15 residues. In nucleotides, the CDR3 is TGTGCCAGCAGCTTAGGGGGAGAGACGGGGGAGACCCAGTACTTC. Its protein is CASSLGGETGETQYF.

This clonotype was detected only a few times. The chain combines TRBV20-1 with TRBJ2-7, with TRBD2 matching 8 bases. CDR3 length: 14 amino acids. Per the germline V gene, CDR1 is DFQATT and CDR2 is SNEGSKA (reference sequence). V shed 5 bases and J 6 bases; nucleotides not matched to a gene: 12. CDR3 residues: CSAEVSGGRGEQYF. CDR3 DNA: TGCAGTGCTGAGGTTTCGGGAGGGAGAGGCGAGCAGTACTTC.

The chain employs TRBV19 and TRBJ2-1, with D tentatively TRBD1 (6 bases). The CDR3 is made up of 15 amino acids. V dropped 6 bases and J dropped 10 bases, with 22 bases sitting between them. Looked up from germline, CDR1 is LNHDA and CDR2 is SQIVND (reference sequence). The CDR3 reads CASRQGPGMLDEQFF. CDR3 bases: TGTGCCAGTAGACAGGGCCCCGGAATGCTCGACGAGCAGTTCTTC.

The chain recombines TRBV20-1 with TRBJ1-5; 8 bases are a match to TRBD1. This CDR3 is 16 amino acids long. Germline-derived CDR1 and CDR2 are DFQATT and SNEGSKA (reference sequence). The junction had 15 bases not matched to a gene; V was cut back by 5 bases and J by 6 bases. CDR3 amino acids: CSAYTVGQGLGQPQHF. CDR3 nucleotide sequence: TGCAGTGCTTATACGGTTGGACAGGGCTTGGGTCAGCCCCAGCATTTT.

This clonotype occurred a few times. J is TRBJ1-6 and V is TRBV12-3 or TRBV12-4; the D is unclear. This CDR3 has 17 amino acids. Deletions cut 6 bases from V and 0 bases from J, with 15 bases between. The CDR3 sequence: CASRLDHSSSYNSPLHF. For the CDR3, the DNA is TGTGCCAGCAGGCTAGACCACAGCAGCTCCTATAATTCACCCCTCCACTTT.

About this clonotype: An end of the junction does not agree with germline; a read error may underlie this. CDR3 sequence (DNA): TGTGCCAGCATCTTGACAGGGGAGGTAACAGATACGCAGTATTTT. Protein: CASILTGEVTDTQYF. The genes are TRBV5-6 and TRBJ2-3; TRBD1 matches at 8 bases. Germline CDR1 and CDR2: SGHDT and YYEEEE. This CDR3 region has 15 residues.

This clonotype was detected only a few times. The genes are TRBV28 and TRBJ2-7; D is perhaps TRBD1 or TRBD2 (5 bases each). The V and J ends lost 5 bases and 4 bases respectively, with 15 bases between them. Germline V lookup: CDR1 MDHEN, CDR2 SYDVKM. This CDR3 is 14 amino acids long. CDR3 sequence: CASSESVEGYEQYF. The DNA of the CDR3 is TGTGCCAGCAGTGAATCCGTAGAGGGGTACGAGCAGTACTTC.

Many counts were recorded for this clonotype. V gene TRBV6-1 combines with J gene TRBJ2-7; TRBD2 aligns across 9 bases. Looked up from germline, CDR1 is MNHNS and CDR2 is SASEGT. This CDR3 is 15 amino acids long. The trim removed 1 base at V and 2 bases at J, leaving 3 bases unmatched. CDR3 DNA: TGTGCCAGCAGTGAAGGGGGACTAGCCCCCTACGAGCAGTACTTC. Its translation is CASSEGGLAPYEQYF.

The rearrangement uses TRBV5-4 and TRBJ2-7; 7 nucleotides align to TRBD1. The germline V gene encodes CDR1 SGHNT and CDR2 YYREEE (reference sequence). V gave up 3 bases and J gave up 3 bases; unmatched junction bases: 9. The length of the CDR3 is 15 residues. The CDR3, as DNA: TGTGCCAGCAGCTCCACAGGGGCCGAGAACTACGAGCAGTACTTC. Encoded protein: CASSSTGAENYEQYF.

Details on this clonotype: A read error may explain this, as a much larger clone is one base away. The CDR3 DNA follows: TGTGCCAACAGTCCGCGGACTAGCGGGAGGTACGAGCAGTACTTC. Encoded protein: CANSPRTSGRYEQYF. This chain links TRBV27 with TRBJ2-7, with 14 nucleotides matching TRBD2. Germline V lookup: CDR1 MNHEY, CDR2 SMNVEV (reference sequence). This CDR3 is 15 amino acids long.

The chain recombines TRBV5-6 with TRBJ1-5, with D unclear. This CDR3 comprises 12 residues. Germline V gene data show CDR1 as SGHDT and CDR2 as YYEEEE. Between the trimmed V and J ends, which lost 0 bases and 3 bases, there was a span of 1 base. The chain's CDR3 is CASSLVNQPQHF. The CDR3, as DNA: TGTGCCAGCAGCTTGGTCAATCAGCCCCAGCATTTT.